This T cell receptor beta chain came from a study of blood T cell repertoires in COVID-19. Study-wide background: Spain, Italy and the United States supplied samples that represented acute and convalescent COVID-19. T cells, B-cell-depleted T cells, or PBMCs provided the cDNA or gDNA that served as material.

CDR3 size: 13 residues. The method was immunoSEQ multiplex PCR; TCRdb's version includes in-frame clones alone and lacks a portion of them. The data hold about 310,000 clones, with nearly 90% observed a single time. Participants, roughly 18 to 90 years old, spanned some 23 US areas. Participants had their cohort set by participant-reported clinical history. Sample: PBMCs or T cells enriched from blood (not recorded which). The sequence was collected from a woman aged 18-29 years with acute COVID-19. The chain carries TRBV1 and TRBJ2-7; the table assigns TRBD1, which was not confirmed against the DNA. TRBV1 is a listed pseudogene. The CDR3 protein is CTSSGDRANEQYF. The DNA for the CDR3 is TGCACCAGCAGCGGGGACAGGGCCAACGAGCAGTACTTC.